This T cell receptor (beta chain) was found in a study of blood T cells in healthy people across ages. Whole-study context: Per every two T cells, about one barcoded beta molecule was captured by template switching. Notes on the study in general: Diversity of TCR beta per million T cells declined in a roughly linear way with age.

Germline values: CDR1 DFQATT, CDR2 SNEGSKA (reference sequence). The CDR3 is 15 residues long. After removal of 5 bases from V and 4 bases from J, the junction contained 11 bases not matched to a gene. Drawing of peripheral blood yielded about 10 milliliters from each donor. Sample-barcoded 5' priming and a J-beta primer mix drove a second PCR of 7 to 11 cycles. One entry per CDR3 protein results from TCRdb running MiXCR on the 5' RACE reads. The sample consists of about 1.6 million distinct CDR3 sequences, about 32% of them appearing once. This clonotype was observed a few times. The antigen remains unidentified.

Sample: blood. This receptor was identified in a woman aged 25 to 39 in good health. The V and J genes are TRBV20-1 and TRBJ2-1; TRBD1 agrees at 7 bases. CDR3 in amino acids: CSAGQEIDLYNEQFF. The CDR3, as DNA: TGCAGTGCTGGACAGGAAATTGACCTGTACAATGAGCAGTTCTTC.